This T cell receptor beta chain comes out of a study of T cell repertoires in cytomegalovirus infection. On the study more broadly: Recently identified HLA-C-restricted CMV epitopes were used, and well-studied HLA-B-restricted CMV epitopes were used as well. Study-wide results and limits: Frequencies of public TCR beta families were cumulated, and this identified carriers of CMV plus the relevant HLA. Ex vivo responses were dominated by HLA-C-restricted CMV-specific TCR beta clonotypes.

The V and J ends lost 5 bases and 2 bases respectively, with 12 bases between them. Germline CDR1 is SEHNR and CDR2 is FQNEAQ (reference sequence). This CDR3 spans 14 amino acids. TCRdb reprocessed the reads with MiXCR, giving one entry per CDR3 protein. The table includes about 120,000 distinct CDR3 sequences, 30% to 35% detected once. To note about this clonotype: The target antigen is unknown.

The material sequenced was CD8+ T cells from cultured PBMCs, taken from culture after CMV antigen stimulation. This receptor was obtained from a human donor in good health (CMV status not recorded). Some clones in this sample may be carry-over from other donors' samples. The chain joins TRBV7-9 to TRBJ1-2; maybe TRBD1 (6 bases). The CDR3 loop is CASSEDRINYGYTF. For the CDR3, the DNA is TGTGCCAGCAGCGAAGACAGGATAAACTATGGCTACACCTTC.